Only a few counts were recorded for the clone carrying this T cell receptor beta chain. Its antigen is not identified. Germline assignment: CDR1 SGHVS and CDR2 FNYEAQ. The CDR3 is 15 residues long. V gave up 3 bases and J gave up 0 bases; unmatched junction bases: 1. TCRdb's table, derived via immunoSEQ multiplex PCR, lists solely in-frame clones and lacks some. The sample has more than 150,000 clones, 70% to 90% seen once; the top ten hold over 4.5%. The data were obtained in a study of Ad26.COV2.S vaccination and SARS-CoV-2 variants. Points from the study as a whole: Vaccinees reportedly had broad spike-specific CD8+ and CD4+ T cell responses. In TCR breadth and depth analyses, total T cell responses may have been underestimated. Comparability of non-spike TCR breadth was observed across vaccine and placebo recipients.

The J gene is TRBJ2-7, the V gene TRBV7-6; 11 nucleotides line up with TRBD1. This TCR was sampled from a human donor who had recovered from COVID-19. The sample here was peripheral blood, taken after recovery from COVID-19. The CDR3: CASSFGTGGSYEQYF. The CDR3 DNA sequence: TGTGCCAGCAGCTTTGGGACAGGGGGCTCCTACGAGCAGTACTTC.